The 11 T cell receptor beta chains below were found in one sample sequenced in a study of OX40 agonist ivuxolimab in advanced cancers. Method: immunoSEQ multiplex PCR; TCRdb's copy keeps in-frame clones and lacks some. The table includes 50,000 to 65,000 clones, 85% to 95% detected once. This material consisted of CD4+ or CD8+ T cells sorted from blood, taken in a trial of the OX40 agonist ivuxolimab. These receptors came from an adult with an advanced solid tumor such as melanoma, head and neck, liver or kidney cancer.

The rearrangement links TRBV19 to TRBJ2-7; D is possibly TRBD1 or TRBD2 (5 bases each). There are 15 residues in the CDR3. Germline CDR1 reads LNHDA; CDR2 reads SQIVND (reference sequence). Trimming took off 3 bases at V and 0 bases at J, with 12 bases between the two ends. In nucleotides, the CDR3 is TGTGCCAGTAGTATTTTTGGGGACGACTCCTACGAGCAGTACTTC. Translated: CASSIFGDDSYEQYF.

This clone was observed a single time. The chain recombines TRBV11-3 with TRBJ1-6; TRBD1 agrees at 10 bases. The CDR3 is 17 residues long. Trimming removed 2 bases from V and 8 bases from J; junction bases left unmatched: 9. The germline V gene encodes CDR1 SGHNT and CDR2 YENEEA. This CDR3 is CASSLPIWDRGDSPLHF. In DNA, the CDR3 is TGTGCCAGCAGCTTACCGATCTGGGACAGGGGTGATTCACCCCTCCACTTT.

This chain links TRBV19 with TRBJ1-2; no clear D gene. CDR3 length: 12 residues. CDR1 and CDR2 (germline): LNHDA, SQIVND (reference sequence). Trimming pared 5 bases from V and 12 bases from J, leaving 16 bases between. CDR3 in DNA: TGTGCCAGTAGTCCAACGGGAGCCGCGGACACCTTC. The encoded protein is CASSPTGAADTF. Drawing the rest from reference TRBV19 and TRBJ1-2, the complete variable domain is DGGITQSPKYLFRKEGQNVTLSCEQNLNHDAMYWYRQDPGQGLRLIYYSQIVNDFQKGDIAEGYSVSREKKESFPLTVTSAQKNPTAFYLCASSPTGAADTFGSGTRLTVV.

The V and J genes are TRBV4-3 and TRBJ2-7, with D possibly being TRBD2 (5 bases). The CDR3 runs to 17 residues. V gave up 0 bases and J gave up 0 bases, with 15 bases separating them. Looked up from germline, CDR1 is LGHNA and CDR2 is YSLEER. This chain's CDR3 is CASSQEAGELTSYEQYF. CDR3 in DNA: TGCGCCAGCAGCCAAGAGGCCGGGGAGCTTACCTCCTACGAGCAGTACTTC.

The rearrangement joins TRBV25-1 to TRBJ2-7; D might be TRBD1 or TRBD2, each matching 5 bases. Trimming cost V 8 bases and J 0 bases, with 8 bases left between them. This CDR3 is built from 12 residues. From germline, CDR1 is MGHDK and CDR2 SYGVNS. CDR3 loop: CASGDGSYEQYF. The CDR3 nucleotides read TGTGCCAGCGGGGACGGCTCCTACGAGCAGTACTTC.

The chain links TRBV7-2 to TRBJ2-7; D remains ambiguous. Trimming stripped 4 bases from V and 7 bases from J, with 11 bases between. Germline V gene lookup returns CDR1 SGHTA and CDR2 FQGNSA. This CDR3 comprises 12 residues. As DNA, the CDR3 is TGTGCCAGCAGCTCCGGATTATGGGAGCAGTACTTC. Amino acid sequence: CASSSGLWEQYF.

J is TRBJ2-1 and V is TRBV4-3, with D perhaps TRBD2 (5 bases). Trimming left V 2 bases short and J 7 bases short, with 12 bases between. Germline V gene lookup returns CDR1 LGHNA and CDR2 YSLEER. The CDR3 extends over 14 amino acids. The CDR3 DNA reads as TGCGCCAGCAGCCAACTTCCGTCGGGGAATGAGCAGTTCTTC. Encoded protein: CASSQLPSGNEQFF.

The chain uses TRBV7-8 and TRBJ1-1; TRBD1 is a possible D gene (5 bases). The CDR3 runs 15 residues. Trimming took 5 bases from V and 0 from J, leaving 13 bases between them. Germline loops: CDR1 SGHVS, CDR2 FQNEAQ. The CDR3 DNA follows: TGTGCCAGCAGCCCGATACAGGTCATGAACACTGAAGCTTTCTTT. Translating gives CASSPIQVMNTEAFF.

CDR3 amino acids: CASSLAWDSSYEQYF. The CDR3 nucleotides read TGTGCCAGCAGCTTAGCCTGGGACAGCTCCTACGAGCAGTACTTC. The chain carries TRBV7-8 and TRBJ2-7; TRBD1 agrees at 7 bases. The CDR3 spans 15 residues. Germline CDR1 is SGHVS and CDR2 is FQNEAQ. The trim removed 0 bases at V and 0 bases at J, leaving 2 bases unmatched. The complete variable domain, with remaining parts taken from reference TRBV7-8 and TRBJ2-7, reads GAGVSQSPRYKVAKRGQDVALRCDPISGHVSLFWYQQALGQGPEFLTYFQNEAQLDKSGLPSDRFFAERPEGSVSTLKIQRTQQEDSAVYLCASSLAWDSSYEQYFGPGTRLTVT.

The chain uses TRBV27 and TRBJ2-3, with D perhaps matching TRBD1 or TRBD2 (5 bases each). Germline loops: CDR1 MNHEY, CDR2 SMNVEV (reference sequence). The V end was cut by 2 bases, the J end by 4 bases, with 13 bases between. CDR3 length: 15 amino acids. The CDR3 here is CASSLKGRWADTQYF. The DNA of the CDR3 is TGTGCCAGCAGTTTAAAGGGACGGTGGGCAGATACGCAGTATTTT.

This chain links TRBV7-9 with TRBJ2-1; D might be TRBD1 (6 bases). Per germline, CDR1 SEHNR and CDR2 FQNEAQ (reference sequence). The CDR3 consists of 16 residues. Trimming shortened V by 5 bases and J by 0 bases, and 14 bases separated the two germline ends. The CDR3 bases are TGTGCCAGCAGCACCACAGGGCTTATCTCCTACAATGAGCAGTTCTTC. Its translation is CASSTTGLISYNEQFF.